Presented here are 32 T cell receptor beta chains from one specimen sequenced in a study of T cells in Graves' hyperthyroidism and ophthalmopathy. The TCR beta CDR3 regions underwent amplification using RNA transcripts as the source. During a first-round RT-PCR of the TCR CDR3, the HTBI primer set was used. TCRdb redid the calling of the multiplex PCR reads with MiXCR, one entry per CDR3 protein. This repertoire shows more than 500,000 distinct CDR3 sequences, approximately 14% found once; its top ten account for 4.3%. Input material: blood. These receptors originate from a woman aged 40 to 50 with Graves' ophthalmopathy.

There are many counts of this clonotype. CDR3 in amino acids: CASSPGATNTGELFF. In DNA, the CDR3 is TGTGCCAGCAGTCCCGGGGCTACGAACACCGGGGAGCTGTTTTTT. The chain is built from TRBV28 and TRBJ2-2, with D perhaps given as TRBD1 or TRBD2 (5 bases each). The CDR3 is made up of 15 amino acids. V was trimmed by 5 bases and J by 0 bases, leaving 10 bases between them. From germline, CDR1 is MDHEN and CDR2 SYDVKM. Drawing the rest from reference TRBV28 and TRBJ2-2, the complete variable domain is DVKVTQSSRYLVKRTGEKVFLECVQDMDHENMFWYRQDPGLGLRLIYFSYDVKMKEKGDIPEGYSVSREKKERFSLILESASTNQTSMYLCASSPGATNTGELFFGEGSRLTVL.

The V gene is TRBV10-3, the J gene TRBJ2-7; D not resolved. Trimming took 3 bases from V and 4 from J, leaving 7 bases between them. In germline, CDR1 is ENHRY, CDR2 SYGVKD. The CDR3 totals 12 residues. The CDR3 DNA reads TGTGCCATCAGTGAAATGTCATACGAGCAGTACTTC. Translation gives CAISEMSYEQYF.

A single count supports this clonotype. The genes are TRBV6-1 and TRBJ1-1; D not resolved. This CDR3 is built from 11 residues. V shed 5 bases and J shed 8 bases, with 9 bases lying between them. CDR1 MNHNS and CDR2 SASEGT come from the germline V gene. The chain's CDR3 is CASSIGREAFF. In DNA form, the CDR3 reads TGTGCCAGCAGTATTGGGAGGGAAGCTTTCTTT.

This clonotype was seen ten or more times. The rearrangement uses TRBV10-2 and TRBJ1-5; the match to TRBD1 covers 8 bases. The junction had 4 bases not matched to a gene; V was cut back by 0 bases and J by 6 bases. Germline CDR1 reads WSHSY; CDR2 reads SAAADI. This CDR3 contains 15 residues. The DNA of the CDR3 is TGCGCCAGCAGTGAGTCGGACAGGGTCGGTCAGCCCCAGCATTTT. Its protein product is CASSESDRVGQPQHF.

This clonotype was detected a few times. The V and J genes are TRBV4-1 and TRBJ2-4, with a weak D call TRBD2 (6 bases). The CDR3 spans 17 residues. The V gene lost 4 bases and the J gene lost 0 bases, with 16 bases spanning the gap. Per germline, CDR1 MGHRA and CDR2 YSYEKL. The CDR3 bases are TGCGCCAGCAGCCGTCTGCCAGGACTACTAGCCAAAAACATTCAGTACTTC. Translation: CASSRLPGLLAKNIQYF.

The chain has TRBV18 and TRBJ1-3; D not resolved. V lost 2 bases, J lost 0 bases, and 8 bases lay in between. The CDR3 has 15 amino acids. CDR1 and CDR2 (germline): KGHSH, LQKENI. The CDR3 DNA is TGTGCCAGCTCACCAAACGGAATCTCTGGAAACACCATATATTTT. The encoded protein is CASSPNGISGNTIYF. Full variable domain (missing parts from reference TRBV18 and TRBJ1-3): NAGVMQNPRHLVRRRGQEARLRCSPMKGHSHVYWYRQLPEEGLKFMVYLQKENIIDESGMPKERFSAEFPKEGPSILRIQQVVRGDSAAYFCASSPNGISGNTIYFGEGSWLTVV.

V and J are TRBV6-2 or TRBV6-3 and TRBJ1-3; D may be TRBD1 (6 bases). V was cut by 7 bases and J by 4 bases, with 14 bases left in between. The CDR3 is made up of 14 amino acids. Germline lookup yields CDR1 MNHEY and CDR2 SVGEGT. The CDR3 spells CASTDRRFGNTIYF. The CDR3 nucleotides read TGTGCCAGCACCGACAGGAGGTTCGGAAACACCATATATTTT.

This clonotype was recorded many times. The V gene is TRBV6-1, the J gene TRBJ2-5; 8 bases fit TRBD2. The CDR3 totals 14 residues. The germline V gene has CDR1 MNHNS and CDR2 SASEGT. Trimming took 6 bases from V and 5 from J; bases not matched to a gene: 8. In DNA form, the CDR3 reads TGTGCCAGCAGCCGTCCCACGGGGGGGGAGACCCAGTACTTC. Its protein product is CASSRPTGGETQYF.

In this sample, this clonotype turned up many times. This chain connects TRBV28 to TRBJ2-7; D may be TRBD2 (6 bases). Germline V lookup: CDR1 MDHEN, CDR2 SYDVKM. The CDR3 length is 15 residues. V was pared by 5 bases and J by 0 bases, with 14 bases between. The CDR3 DNA sequence: TGTGCCAGCAGTCCTCTAGCGAAACTCTCCTACGAGCAGTACTTC. Translating gives CASSPLAKLSYEQYF.

In its sample, this clonotype was seen many times. This chain uses TRBV6-1 with TRBJ2-7; 10 bases are shared with TRBD2. The germline V gene has CDR1 MNHNS and CDR2 SASEGT. J gave up 4 bases and V 4 bases, and 7 bases lay outside the gene matches. CDR3 length: 15 residues. CDR3 sequence reads: CASSAILAGAYEQYF. The CDR3 coding sequence is TGTGCCAGCAGTGCGATCCTAGCGGGAGCTTACGAGCAGTACTTC.

This clonotype was detected a few times. The chain joins TRBV30 to TRBJ1-1; D not resolved. Trimming cost V 0 bases and J 0 bases, with 11 bases left between them. There are 15 residues in the CDR3. Germline V CDR1 and CDR2: GTSNPN, SVGIG (reference sequence). The CDR3 is CAWSVGGSLNTEAFF. The CDR3 nucleotides are TGTGCCTGGAGTGTAGGTGGATCCCTGAACACTGAAGCTTTCTTT. The whole variable domain, filled in from reference TRBV30 and TRBJ1-1, reads SQTIHQWPATLVQPVGSPLSLECTVEGTSNPNLYWYRQAAGRGLQLLFYSVGIGQISSEVPQNLSASRPQDRQFILSSKKLLLSDSGFYLCAWSVGGSLNTEAFFGQGTRLTVV.

This clonotype was found many times. V and J are TRBV28 and TRBJ2-7, with 11 bases identical to TRBD2. J lost 5 bases, V lost 8 bases, and 8 bases had no gene match. The CDR3 has 14 residues. Germline CDR1 and CDR2: MDHEN and SYDVKM. For the CDR3, the DNA is TGTGCCAGCCAAACTAGCGGGAGCGGGGACGAGCAGTACTTC. Protein: CASQTSGSGDEQYF.

V and J are TRBV6-2 or TRBV6-3 and TRBJ2-7; TRBD2 matches at 9 bases. The germline gives CDR1 MNHEY, CDR2 SVGEGT. The CDR3 sequence is 14 residues long. Losses at the gene ends were 5 bases for V and 6 bases for J; bases not matched to a gene: 8. Here the CDR3 DNA reads TGTGCCAGCAGTCCCTTAGCGGGAGAGTCCGAGCAGTACGTC. Protein: CASSPLAGESEQYV.

The CDR3 sequence is CASSSPPHYEQYF. In DNA form, the CDR3 reads TGTGCCAGCAGTTCCCCACCCCATTACGAGCAGTACTTC. V gene TRBV12-3 or TRBV12-4 combines with J gene TRBJ2-7; D unresolved. This CDR3 has 13 amino acids. Trimming removed 4 bases from V and 4 bases from J, with 11 bases in between.

Ten or more counts support this clonotype. The chain employs TRBV2 and TRBJ2-7; 7 bases fit TRBD1. Germline V lookup: CDR1 SNHLY, CDR2 FYNNEI. V lost 7 bases, J lost 1 base, and 7 bases stayed unmatched. The CDR3 runs to 14 residues. The CDR3 is CASTPDRRSYEQYF. CDR3 coding DNA: TGTGCCAGCACCCCGGACAGGAGATCCTACGAGCAGTACTTC. The variable domain in full, with the rest retrieved from reference TRBV2 and TRBJ2-7, is EPEVTQTPSHQVTQMGQEVILRCVPISNHLYFYWYRQILGQKVEFLVSFYNNEISEKSEIFDDQFSVERPDGSNFTLKIRSTKLEDSAMYFCASTPDRRSYEQYFGPGTRLTVT.

This clonotype was seen only a few times. This chain uses TRBV12-5 with TRBJ1-6; 7 nucleotides line up with TRBD1. The germline CDR1 and CDR2 sequences are LGHNT and FRNRAP. J gave up 10 bases and V 1 base, and 13 bases lay outside the gene matches. CDR3 size: 17 residues. The DNA of the CDR3 is TGTGCTAGTGGTTTGGAGGGGGCGACAAATTGGTGGTCACCCCTCCACTTT. Its translation is CASGLEGATNWWSPLHF.

This clonotype occurred many times. DNA of the CDR3: TGTGCCAGCACCAGCAGCTTGACAGAGACCCAGTACTTC. Protein: CASTSSLTETQYF. The chain couples TRBV6-2 or TRBV6-3 to TRBJ2-5; D is unresolved. Deletions cut 7 bases from V and 4 bases from J, with 13 bases between. Germline V gene sequence: CDR1 MNHEY, CDR2 SVGEGT. The CDR3 sequence is 13 residues long.

This clonotype was seen at least ten times. The V call is TRBV20-1, the J call TRBJ2-7; 9 nucleotides line up with TRBD1. The CDR3 spans 14 residues. Germline V gives CDR1 DFQATT, CDR2 SNEGSKA (reference sequence). V lost 4 bases and J lost 6; bases outside the gene matches: 10. The CDR3 sequence is CSAITETGGGEQYF. The CDR3 coding sequence is TGCAGTGCTATCACCGAGACAGGGGGGGGCGAGCAGTACTTC.

This clonotype came up many times. The genes are TRBV30 and TRBJ1-2; the D gene is possibly TRBD1 (5 bases). Trimming removed 3 bases at V and 1 base at J, with 12 bases between. The CDR3 consists of 14 residues. Germline lookup yields CDR1 GTSNPN and CDR2 SVGIG (reference sequence). CDR3 region: CAWRRGDFNYGYTF. CDR3 sequence (DNA): TGTGCCTGGAGGAGGGGAGATTTTAACTATGGCTACACCTTC.

The table lists this clonotype with many counts. This chain joins TRBV7-9 and TRBJ1-1; TRBD1 matches 9 bases. From germline, CDR1 is SEHNR and CDR2 FQNEAQ (reference sequence). V gave up 5 bases and J gave up 11 bases; unmatched junction bases: 15. The CDR3 loop spans 15 amino acids. CDR3 protein: CASSIIPGTGIVAFF. The CDR3 DNA reads TGTGCCAGCAGCATTATACCCGGGACAGGGATTGTGGCTTTCTTT.

Note on this clonotype: The conserved closing phenylalanine or tryptophan is absent in this CDR3, likely reflecting a read error. This chain connects TRBV28 to TRBJ1-6, with D possibly TRBD1 on 6 matching bases. The V and J ends lost 5 bases and 7 bases respectively, with 15 bases between them. The CDR3 has 15 amino acids. CDR1 MDHEN and CDR2 SYDVKM come from the germline V gene. CDR3 DNA sequence: TGTGCCAGCAGTGGCCCAGGGGCCCAGAATTCACCCCTCCACCTT. It codes for CASSGPGAQNSPLHL.

This clonotype was picked up many times. The CDR3 sequence is CASSIEGYSNQPQHF. CDR3 coding DNA: TGTGCCAGTAGTATTGAGGGGTATAGCAATCAGCCCCAGCATTTT. The chain joins TRBV19 to TRBJ1-5; weak D call: TRBD1 (5 bases). Between the trimmed V and J ends, which lost 3 bases and 0 bases, there was a span of 9 bases. Germline V gene lookup returns CDR1 LNHDA and CDR2 SQIVND (reference sequence). The CDR3 is 15 amino acids.

This clonotype was seen repeatedly, ten times or more. The chain has TRBV15 and TRBJ1-5; D perhaps matches TRBD1 (5 bases). Germline V lookup: CDR1 LNHNV, CDR2 YYDKDF (reference sequence). This CDR3 has 14 residues. Trimming removed 3 bases at V and 8 bases at J, with 14 bases between. The CDR3 region has the DNA TGTGCCACCAGCAGGACCGGGACGTTCGAGCCCCAGCATTTT. This gives the protein CATSRTGTFEPQHF.

This clonotype was seen only a few times. The V and J genes are TRBV27 and TRBJ2-7; D is possibly TRBD1 (6 bases). Between the trimmed V and J ends, which lost 5 bases and 11 bases, there was a span of 13 bases. This CDR3 spans 11 amino acids. The germline V gene encodes CDR1 MNHEY and CDR2 SMNVEV (reference sequence). In nucleotides, the CDR3 is TGTGCCAGCAGTCCTTCGGGACAAGAGTACTTC. This codes for CASSPSGQEYF.

This clonotype was seen a few times. The chain is built from TRBV6-2 or TRBV6-3 and TRBJ2-2; 13 bases agree with TRBD2. The CDR3 has 15 residues. Losses at the gene ends were 5 bases for V and 4 bases for J; bases not matched to a gene: 1. Germline CDR1 is MNHEY and CDR2 is SVGEGT. The chain's CDR3 is CASSGTSGTTGELFF. Here the CDR3 DNA reads TGTGCCAGCAGTGGGACTAGCGGGACCACCGGGGAGCTGTTTTTT.

This clonotype was detected many times. The gene calls are TRBV28 and TRBJ2-7, with D tentatively TRBD2 (7 bases). There are 16 residues in the CDR3. The V gene lost 6 bases and the J gene lost 0 bases, with 18 bases spanning the gap. Germline V gene sequence: CDR1 MDHEN, CDR2 SYDVKM. CDR3 DNA: TGTGCCAGCAGCCAGGACAGCGGGACTCACTCCTACGAGCAGTACTTC. This codes for CASSQDSGTHSYEQYF.

This sequence joins TRBV30 and TRBJ1-2, with D perhaps TRBD1 (5 bases). The germline V gene has CDR1 GTSNPN and CDR2 SVGIG (reference sequence). Between the trimmed V and J ends, which lost 5 bases and 6 bases, there was a span of 19 bases. This CDR3 comprises 14 residues. CDR3 in amino acids: CAWSRAGTADGYTF. As DNA, the CDR3 is TGTGCCTGGTCCCGGGCAGGGACGGCCGATGGCTACACCTTC. The full variable domain, its missing parts supplied by reference TRBV30 and TRBJ1-2, is SQTIHQWPATLVQPVGSPLSLECTVEGTSNPNLYWYRQAAGRGLQLLFYSVGIGQISSEVPQNLSASRPQDRQFILSSKKLLLSDSGFYLCAWSRAGTADGYTFGSGTRLTVV.

The chain is built from TRBV28 and TRBJ1-2, with D hard to call. The CDR3 is 13 residues long. Germline V gives CDR1 MDHEN, CDR2 SYDVKM. Trimming pared 5 bases from V and 6 bases from J, leaving 13 bases between. The CDR3: CASSDREFDGYTF. The CDR3 DNA is TGTGCCAGCAGTGATAGGGAGTTTGATGGCTACACCTTC.

V usage is TRBV6-2 or TRBV6-3 and J usage is TRBJ1-6; maybe TRBD1 (5 bases). The CDR3 is made up of 16 amino acids. The V end was cut by 1 base, the J end by 2 bases, with 9 bases between. Germline V gene data show CDR1 as MNHEY and CDR2 as SVGEGT. CDR3 DNA sequence: TGTGCCAGCAGTTACTATACGACAGCCTATAATTCACCCCTCCACTTT. Its protein is CASSYYTTAYNSPLHF.

This clonotype was seen repeatedly, ten times or more. The chain carries TRBV7-6 and TRBJ1-6, with D unclear. CDR3 length: 12 amino acids. Trimming shortened V by 3 bases and J by 10 bases, and 7 bases separated the two germline ends. Germline V gives CDR1 SGHVS, CDR2 FNYEAQ. CDR3 loop: CASSLPNSPLHF. The CDR3 DNA is TGTGCCAGCAGCTTGCCGAACTCACCCCTCCACTTT. The full variable domain, rest sourced from reference TRBV7-6 and TRBJ1-6, is GAGVSQSPRYKVTKRGQDVALRCDPISGHVSLYWYRQALGQGPEFLTYFNYEAQQDKSGLPNDRFSAERPEGSISTLTIQRTEQRDSAMYRCASSLPNSPLHFGNGTRLTVT.

The chain couples TRBV29-1 to TRBJ1-2; D is ambiguous. CDR1 and CDR2 (germline): SQVTM, ANQGSEA. Trimming shortened V by 0 bases and J by 2 bases, and 10 bases separated the two germline ends. This CDR3 has 14 amino acids. The CDR3 is CSVEDPETNYGYTF. The CDR3 bases are TGCAGCGTTGAAGATCCCGAGACAAACTATGGCTACACCTTC.

This CDR3 is CSASGTGFGANYGYTF. CDR3 in DNA: TGCAGTGCTAGTGGGACAGGGTTCGGAGCTAACTATGGCTACACCTTC. The rearrangement links TRBV20-1 to TRBJ1-2, with 9 bases identical to TRBD1. Germline assignment: CDR1 DFQATT and CDR2 SNEGSKA (reference sequence). CDR3 size: 16 residues. After removal of 3 bases from V and 0 bases from J, the junction contained 8 bases not matched to a gene.